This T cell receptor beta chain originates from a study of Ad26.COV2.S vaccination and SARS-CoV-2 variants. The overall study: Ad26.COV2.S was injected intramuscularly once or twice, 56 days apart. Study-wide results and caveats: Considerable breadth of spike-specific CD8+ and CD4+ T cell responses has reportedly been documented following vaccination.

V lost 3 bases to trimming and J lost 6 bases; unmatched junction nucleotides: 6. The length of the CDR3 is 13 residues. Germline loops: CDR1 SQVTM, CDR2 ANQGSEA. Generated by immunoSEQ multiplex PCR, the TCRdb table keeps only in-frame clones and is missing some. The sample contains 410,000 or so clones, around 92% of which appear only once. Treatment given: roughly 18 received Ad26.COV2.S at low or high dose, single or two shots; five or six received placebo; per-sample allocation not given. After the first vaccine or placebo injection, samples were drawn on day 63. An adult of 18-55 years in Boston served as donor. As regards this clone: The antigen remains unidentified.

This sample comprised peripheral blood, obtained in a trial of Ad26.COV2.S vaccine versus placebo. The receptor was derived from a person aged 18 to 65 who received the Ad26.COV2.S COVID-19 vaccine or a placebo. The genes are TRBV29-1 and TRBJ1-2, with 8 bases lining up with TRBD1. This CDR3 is CSVDGQGNNGYTF. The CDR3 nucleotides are TGCAGCGTTGATGGACAGGGCAACAATGGCTACACCTTC.